Reported below is one T cell receptor (beta chain). In this sample, this clone turned up a few times. Its antigen is currently not known. The input lacks base qualities; no much larger clone sits a single base away. Counted from cysteine to phenylalanine, this CDR3 has 14 amino acids. Just CDR3 DNA is preserved here, 42 bases in frame from base 1. CDR1 KGHSH and CDR2 LQKENI were looked up in the germline V gene. V is reduced by 1 base and J by 0 bases, leaving a spacing of 1 base between them. Library creation used the immunoSEQ multiplex PCR assay. Held by TCRdb, this immuneACCESS table contains in-frame sequences only and omits some clones. Under half of the omission traces to an unresolved V gene where checked; the cause of the rest is unknown. The sample table holds about 110,000 clones, of which approximately 84% were seen once. In total, the top ten clones hold 6% to 8% of the sample. The data were obtained in a study of control samples from healthy donors and cancer patients (dated by TCRdb to the early 2020s).

Sequencing used blood. The receptor chain draws on TRBV18 and TRBJ2-6, with the D gene uncertain. This clonotype originated in a young man in good health. The CDR3 protein: CASSPLSGANVLTF. In nucleotides, the sequence is TGTGCCAGCTCACCACTCTCTGGGGCCAACGTCCTGACTTTC. Beyond the CDR3, the reference TRBV18 and TRBJ2-6 genes provide the residues; the full variable domain reads: NAGVMQNPRHLVRRRGQEARLRCSPMKGHSHVYWYRQLPEEGLKFMVYLQKENIIDESGMPKERFSAEFPKEGPSILRIQQVVRGDSAAYFCASSPLSGANVLTFGAGSRLTVL.